Detailed here is one T cell receptor (beta chain). Its antigen is not known. This entry is derived from a study of glioma-infiltrating T cells. Findings of the study overall: Gliomas, especially low-grade, showed above-expected tissue-blood divergence; non-neoplastic patients showed below. Very few CDR3 sequences were shared between tissue and blood.

Amplification of TCR alpha and beta CDR3 regions from RNA used iRepertoire nested multiplex PCR. TCRdb re-derived calls from the multiplex PCR reads in MiXCR, one entry per CDR3 protein. The profile covers over 90,000 distinct CDR3 sequences, with approximately 28% appearing a single time and 40% to 45% taken by the ten largest. Germline CDR1 SGHTA, CDR2 FQGNSA. CDR3 length equals 16 residues. Losses at the gene ends were 5 bases for V and 2 bases for J; bases not matched to a gene: 10. Specimen: glioma tissue, nonneoplastic brain tissue, or PBMCs (not recorded which). This chain links TRBV7-2 with TRBJ2-5; 8 bases line up with TRBD1. The receptor was derived from a human donor with low-grade glioma or glioblastoma, undergoing nonglioma brain surgery, or in good health (not recorded which). The CDR3 DNA sequence: TGTGCCAGCAGCCTCGGGTTGACAGGGGATCAAGAGACCCAGTACTTC. Amino acid sequence: CASSLGLTGDQETQYF.